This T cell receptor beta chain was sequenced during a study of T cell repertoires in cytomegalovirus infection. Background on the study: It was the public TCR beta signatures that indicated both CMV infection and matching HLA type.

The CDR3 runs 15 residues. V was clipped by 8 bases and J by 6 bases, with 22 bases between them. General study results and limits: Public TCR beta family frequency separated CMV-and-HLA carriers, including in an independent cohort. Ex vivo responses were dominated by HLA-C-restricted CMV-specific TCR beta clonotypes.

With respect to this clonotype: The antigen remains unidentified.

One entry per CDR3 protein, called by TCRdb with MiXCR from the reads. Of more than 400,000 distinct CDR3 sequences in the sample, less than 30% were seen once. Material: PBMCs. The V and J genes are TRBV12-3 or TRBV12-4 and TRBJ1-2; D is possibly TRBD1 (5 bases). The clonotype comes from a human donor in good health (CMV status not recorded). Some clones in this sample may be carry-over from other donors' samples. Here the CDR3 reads CASGGRTAARDGYTF. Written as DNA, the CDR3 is TGTGCCAGCGGGGGGAGGACCGCCGCCAGGGATGGCTACACCTTC.